This is a list of T cell receptor beta chains from one sample in a study of blood T cell repertoires in COVID-19. TCRdb's copy holds only in-frame clones and misses some; the assay was immunoSEQ multiplex PCR. The sample has 150,000 to 200,000 clones; around nine tenths are singletons. Sequenced sample: peripheral blood. The receptor set was obtained from a man in his late teens or twenties with active or convalescent COVID-19. Each CDR3 is given with its conserved first and last residue. The D gene is left open where the match is weak. A clone size is listed for some rows: how often the clone was seen (once, few, many), or a class if it is expanded.

size	V	D	J	DNA	CDR3
NA	TRBV5-1	NA	TRBJ2-1	TGCGCCAGCAGCTTGGAGCCGGGACCCGGGGGGTTCTTC	CASSLEPGPGGFF
NA	TRBV6-5	TRBD1	TRBJ1-1	TGTGCCAGCAGGGGGCCGGGACAGATGAACACTGAAGCTTTCTTT	CASRGPGQMNTEAFF
NA	TRBV29-1	NA	TRBJ2-1	TGCAGCGGGAATACAGGGAGTACCTACAATGAGCAGTTCTTC	CSGNTGSTYNEQFF
NA	TRBV2	TRBD2	TRBJ2-1	TGTGCCAGCAGTGTGGAGGCGGGGGGCGACCACAATGAGCAGTTCTTC	CASSVEAGGDHNEQFF
NA	TRBV6-5	NA	TRBJ2-3	TGTGCCAGCAGCCCCTCCGCGGGGACAGATACGCAGTATTTT	CASSPSAGTDTQYF
NA	TRBV5-4	TRBD1	TRBJ2-3	TGTGCCAGCAGCCTACCCCAGACAGGGAACTTGGATACGCAGTATTTT	CASSLPQTGNLDTQYF
NA	TRBV6-5	NA	TRBJ2-7	TGTGCCAGCACCCCAGGGGGGTCGGGGGAGCAGTACTTC	CASTPGGSGEQYF
once	TRBV25-1	NA	TRBJ2-1	TGTGCCAGCAGTGAAGATGGGGCTGGAAACAATGAGCAGTTCTTC	CASSEDGAGNNEQFF
once	TRBV7-8	NA	TRBJ1-1	TGTGCCAGCAGCTTATTCCTCTCTGAAGCTTTCTTT	CASSLFLSEAFF
once	TRBV9	TRBD2	TRBJ2-5	TGTGCCAGCAGCGTGATGGGCGGGGGACCCCAAGAGACCCAGTACTTC	CASSVMGGGPQETQYF
NA	TRBV13	NA	TRBJ1-1	TGTGCCAGCAGCTTCCGGGGACTAAACACTGAAGCTTTCTTT	CASSFRGLNTEAFF
NA	TRBV6-5	NA	TRBJ2-3	TGTGCCAGCATGAGAGGGAGAGGGGGTATGGATACGCAGTATTTT	CASMRGRGGMDTQYF
NA	TRBV28	TRBD1	TRBJ1-6	TGTGCCAGCAGTTTATTCCCGGGACAGGGGAATTCACCCCTCCACTTT	CASSLFPGQGNSPLHF
NA	TRBV20-1	TRBD1	TRBJ1-1	TGCAGTGCTCATGATATCAGGGGGGCTTTCTTT	CSAHDIRGAFF
NA	TRBV29-1	TRBD2	TRBJ2-1	TGCAGCGTTGGCCCTAGCGGGGGGTACAATGAGCAGTTCTTC	CSVGPSGGYNEQFF
NA	TRBV3-1/TRBV3-2	NA	TRBJ2-3	TGTGCCAGCAGCCAAGGGAGGACCGATACGCAGTATTTT	CASSQGRTDTQYF
NA	TRBV5-1	NA	TRBJ1-5	TGCGCCAGCGCGTATGATTCCAATCAGCCCCAGCATTTT	CASAYDSNQPQHF
NA	TRBV6-1	NA	TRBJ1-1	TGTGCCAGCAGGGAAGATCAGGGGTGGTACACTGAAGCTTTCTTT	CASREDQGWYTEAFF
NA	TRBV6-6	NA	TRBJ1-2	TGTGCCAGCAGTTACGGGAGCCCGAAATATGGCTACACCTTC	CASSYGSPKYGYTF
NA	TRBV18	TRBD1	TRBJ1-1	TGTGCCAGCTCACCCAGGGACAGGGATCGGGCTTTCTTT	CASSPRDRDRAFF
NA	TRBV13	TRBD2	TRBJ2-2	TGTGCCAGCAGCTCAGAGGGGACTAGCGGGGCCGGGGAGCTGTTTTTT	CASSSEGTSGAGELFF
NA	TRBV30	NA	TRBJ1-4	TGTGCTCATAGCGGGGGCAATGAAAAACTGTTTTTT	CAHSGGNEKLFF
NA	TRBV21-1	NA	TRBJ1-1	TGTGCCAGACGACTCGGGAACCCGATACATTTGAACACTGAAGCTTTCTTT	CARRLGNPIHLNTEAFF
NA	TRBV9	NA	TRBJ2-5	TGTGCCAGCAGCGTAGGAGGAGAGACCCAGTACTTC	CASSVGGETQYF
NA	TRBV25-1	NA	TRBJ1-1	TGTGCCAGCAGTCCACAGAGGAACACTGAAGCTTTCTTT	CASSPQRNTEAFF
NA	TRBV5-1	TRBD2	TRBJ2-1	TGCGCCAGCATCCGGGGGGACGGCACCTACAATGAGCAGTTCTTC	CASIRGDGTYNEQFF
NA	TRBV18	TRBD2	TRBJ2-7	TGTGCCAGCTCACCCCCGTTACTAGCGGGCTCCTACGAGCAGTACTTC	CASSPPLLAGSYEQYF